What follows are 7 T cell receptor beta chains derived from one specimen sequenced in a study of naive and memory T cell subsets (dated by TCRdb to about 2017). General findings and caveats noted by the study authors: Naive repertoires, especially CD8, contained a few larger clonotypes, possibly memory cells re-expressing CD45RA.

Library method: UMI-ligation and nested PCR. These reads were obtained on an Illumina MiSeq. The beta constant-region primer was an equimolar mix of two oligonucleotides covering both TRBC1 and TRBC2. The ligated cDNA went through four rounds of PCR with nested alpha and beta constant-region primers together with the SP2 primer. TCRdb passed the public sequencing reads through fastp at Q25 and MiXCR, retaining productive beta sequences. Rows matching on CDR3 protein sequence are summarized as one entry with the most common DNA and genes. The table for this sample lists over 100,000 distinct CDR3 sequences; around 13% of them were counted only once. The top ten clonotypes cover 2.8% of the sample. What these receptors recognize is not known. The specimen was naive CD8+ T cells from blood. Read against the paper, the sample's cell subset or site label means: naive T cells, CD45RA high CD27+. Receptor source: a human donor in good health.

This sequence joins TRBV2 and TRBJ2-1; D possibly uses TRBD1 or TRBD2 (5 bases each). The V gene lost 7 bases and the J gene lost 6 bases, with 16 bases spanning the gap. Germline CDR1 and CDR2: SNHLY and FYNNEI. The CDR3 covers 14 residues. The chain's CDR3 is CASMRLVGGNEQFF. The CDR3 DNA reads as TGTGCCAGCATGCGGCTAGTTGGGGGCAATGAGCAGTTCTTC. Together with reference TRBV2 and TRBJ2-1, the CDR3 gives the full variable domain: EPEVTQTPSHQVTQMGQEVILRCVPISNHLYFYWYRQILGQKVEFLVSFYNNEISEKSEIFDDQFSVERPDGSNFTLKIRSTKLEDSAMYFCASMRLVGGNEQFFGPGTRLTVL.

This clonotype was seen many times. V and J are TRBV4-3 and TRBJ1-1, with 10 positions matching TRBD1. The V and J ends lost 4 bases and 5 bases, in that order; junction bases with no gene match: 13. This CDR3 spans 17 amino acids. Germline V gives CDR1 LGHNA, CDR2 YSLEER. The CDR3 loop is CASSPTIDRGPGTEAFF. The CDR3 nucleotides read TGCGCCAGCAGCCCTACGATAGACAGGGGGCCGGGAACTGAAGCTTTCTTT.

This rearrangement joins TRBV2 to TRBJ1-1; no firm D call. The CDR3 length is 12 residues. V was cut by 10 bases and J by 1 base, with 10 bases left in between. Germline assignment: CDR1 SNHLY and CDR2 FYNNEI. CDR3 loop: CAINPGNTEAFF. The CDR3 DNA reads as TGTGCCATTAACCCCGGGAACACTGAAGCTTTCTTT.

The gene calls are TRBV20-1 and TRBJ2-1; a possible D gene is TRBD1 (5 bases). The CDR3 sequence is 15 residues long. Trimming took 2 bases from V and 4 from J, leaving 15 bases between them. Germline V gene sequence: CDR1 DFQATT, CDR2 SNEGSKA (reference sequence). The CDR3 reads CSARPRTTVYNEQFF. DNA for the CDR3: TGCAGTGCTAGACCAAGGACGACAGTTTACAATGAGCAGTTCTTC.

This clonotype occurred a few times. V gene TRBV12-3 or TRBV12-4 combines with J gene TRBJ2-1; D is uncertain. Trimming took off 0 bases at V and 4 bases at J, with 7 bases between the two ends. The CDR3 is made up of 14 amino acids. Here the CDR3 reads CASSLATGYNEQFF. The CDR3 DNA reads as TGTGCCAGCAGTTTAGCGACCGGGTACAATGAGCAGTTCTTC.

The CDR3 sequence is CASSYHSGGGTDTQYF. The CDR3 DNA follows: TGTGCCAGCAGTTACCATAGCGGGGGGGGCACAGATACGCAGTATTTT. This chain joins TRBV12-3 or TRBV12-4 and TRBJ2-3; 11 bases line up with TRBD2. The CDR3 runs to 16 residues. The junction had 4 bases not matched to a gene; V was cut back by 4 bases and J by 1 base.

This clonotype has more than one count but fewer than ten. The CDR3 coding sequence is TGTGCCAGCAGTCGGGACAGCGGGGAGCTGTTTTTT. It is translated as CASSRDSGELFF. The chain couples TRBV12-3 or TRBV12-4 to TRBJ2-2; 7 positions match TRBD1. After removal of 5 bases from V and 7 bases from J, the junction contained 1 base not matched to a gene. The CDR3 extends over 12 amino acids.